These 9 T cell receptor beta chains were all obtained from the same sample, sequenced in a study of blood T cells in healthy people across ages. The second PCR ran about 6 to 11 cycles with a sample-barcoded 5' primer and J-beta primers. TCRdb passed the 5' RACE reads through MiXCR, listing each CDR3 protein once. This sample yields about 560,000 distinct CDR3 sequences, of which over 25% are seen a single time; approximately 3.3% belongs to the top ten. These data were likewise used in another study, on T cells of mothers and their children.

The sample consisted of blood. These receptors all stem from a boy under 10 years old in good health.

J is TRBJ1-1 and V is TRBV20-1; D gene ambiguous. The CDR3 length is 16 residues. The ends were cut back, 3 bases at V and 1 base at J, with 18 bases in the middle. CDR1 is DFQATT, CDR2 SNEGSKA, per germline (reference sequence). The CDR3 spells CSASSRPGGPNTEAFF. The CDR3 DNA reads TGCAGTGCTAGCTCCCGGCCAGGTGGCCCGAACACTGAAGCTTTCTTT.

The chain links TRBV2 to TRBJ2-2; a weak D match, TRBD1 (5 bases). This CDR3 contains 13 residues. V was trimmed by 6 bases and J by 4 bases, leaving 9 bases between them. Per germline, CDR1 SNHLY and CDR2 FYNNEI. The CDR3 reads CASRSGPTGELFF. DNA of the CDR3: TGTGCCAGCAGGTCAGGGCCCACCGGGGAGCTGTTTTTT.

The rearrangement links TRBV29-1 to TRBJ2-7; D unclear. The V and J ends lost 2 bases and 3 bases respectively, with 11 bases between them. Germline V lookup: CDR1 SQVTM, CDR2 ANQGSEA. The CDR3 extends over 13 amino acids. The DNA of the CDR3 is TGCAGCGTTGAAAGTCCGGGTGACTACGAGCAGTACTTC. This codes for CSVESPGDYEQYF.

The chain recombines TRBV11-2 with TRBJ1-5; D unclear. Trimming cost V 2 bases and J 2 bases, with 10 bases left between them. This CDR3 comprises 15 residues. Germline V gene sequence: CDR1 SGHAT, CDR2 FQNNGV. The CDR3 sequence is CASSLSGFRNQPQHF. The CDR3, as DNA: TGTGCCAGCAGCTTATCGGGTTTTCGCAATCAGCCCCAGCATTTT. The entire variable domain, with the rest obtained from reference TRBV11-2 and TRBJ1-5, is as follows: EAGVAQSPRYKIIEKRQSVAFWCNPISGHATLYWYQQILGQGPKLLIQFQNNGVVDDSQLPKDRFSAERLKGVDSTLKIQPAKLEDSAVYLCASSLSGFRNQPQHFGDGTRLSIL.

This chain joins TRBV7-9 and TRBJ2-5, with 10 bases fitting TRBD1. The assigned J gene may be wrong: the sequence end matches TRBJ2-1 better. The CDR3 spans 15 residues. The germline CDR1 and CDR2 sequences are SEHNR and FQNEAQ (reference sequence). The CDR3 DNA reads TGTGCCAGCAGCGCTGGAAGGACAGGGGGCAATGAGCAGTTCTTC. This codes for CASSAGRTGGNEQFF.

CDR3 residues: CSGGTGDHETQYF. In nucleotides, the CDR3 is TGCAGCGGGGGGACAGGGGATCACGAGACCCAGTACTTC. The chain is built from TRBV29-1 and TRBJ2-5; TRBD1 matches at 10 bases. Per germline, CDR1 SQVTM and CDR2 ANQGSEA. V lost 7 bases to trimming and J lost 5 bases; unmatched junction nucleotides: 7. The CDR3 extends over 13 amino acids.

This chain links TRBV11-2 with TRBJ2-7; 8 bases agree with TRBD1. J lost 2 bases, V lost 3 bases, and 27 bases had no gene match. Germline CDR1 SGHAT, CDR2 FQNNGV. The CDR3 runs 22 residues. The DNA of the CDR3 is TGTGCCAGCAGCTTTAGGAGGGCTCGGGGACAGGCCTTTGCGGGACGGGCCTACGAGCAGTACTTC. Protein product: CASSFRRARGQAFAGRAYEQYF.

The DNA for the CDR3 is TGTGCCAGCAGTCCGCAGGTCCCCGGGGATAGCAATCAGCCCCAGCATTTT. It is translated as CASSPQVPGDSNQPQHF. J is TRBJ1-5 and V is TRBV27; D unclear. The CDR3 covers 17 residues. Trimming stripped 5 bases from V and 0 bases from J, with 17 bases between. Germline CDR1 and CDR2: MNHEY and SMNVEV (reference sequence).

V usage is TRBV10-3 and J usage is TRBJ2-1; D possibly matches TRBD1 or TRBD2 (5 bases each). Germline values: CDR1 ENHRY, CDR2 SYGVKD. Trimming removed 4 bases from V and 3 bases from J, with 10 bases in between. CDR3 length: 14 amino acids. The CDR3 coding sequence is TGTGCCATCAGTGGAGGGGAGCGCTACAATGAGCAGTTCTTC. Amino acid sequence: CAISGGERYNEQFF.